The rows below give T cell receptor beta chains drawn from one sample of a study of metastatic and nonmetastatic thyroid tumors. TCRdb re-called clones from the PCR reads using MiXCR. This sample yields tens of thousands of clones, of which roughly an eighth are seen a single time; around 11% belongs to the top ten. Sequencing input: blood. The source of these receptors is a female donor with papillary thyroid cancer or a benign thyroid nodule (not recorded which). Some clones in this sample may be carry-over from other donors' samples. CDR3s include the opening cysteine and the closing phenylalanine or tryptophan. D genes are given only for firm matches. Some rows mark clone size as missing; the rest say once, few, many or name a class of expanded clone.

V gene	J gene	clone size	D gene	CDR3 DNA	CDR3 protein
TRBV18	TRBJ2-7	many	TRBD1	TGTGCCAGCTCACCGGGACAGGGGGGGGCCTACGAGCAGTACTTC	CASSPGQGGAYEQYF
TRBV19	TRBJ2-2	few	-	TGTGTCAGTAGTTTGGTAGGGGCAATCACCGGGGAGCTGTTTTTT	CVSSLVGAITGELFF
TRBV2	TRBJ2-1	-	TRBD2	TGTGCCAGCACAGGTCAGGCGCGGGGGAGCGGGGAGCAGTTCTTC	CASTGQARGSGEQFF
TRBV27	TRBJ1-6	-	TRBD1	TGTGCCAGCAGTTTGGGGACAGGAGGTTTAACGTATTCACCCCTCCACTTT	CASSLGTGGLTYSPLHF
TRBV3-1	TRBJ1-3	many	-	TGTGCCAGCAGCCTGACAGTTCCTTCTGGAAACACCATATATTTT	CASSLTVPSGNTIYF
TRBV28	TRBJ1-5	many	TRBD1	TGTGCCAGCAGTCAGACAGGGGTACAGCCCCAGCATTTT	CASSQTGVQPQHF
TRBV4-2	TRBJ2-7	many	-	TGTGCCAGCAGCCAAGATATTGACTACGAGCAGTACTTC	CASSQDIDYEQYF
TRBV12-3/TRBV12-4	TRBJ1-1	many	-	TGTGCCAGCAGCATGAACACTGAAGCTTTCTTT	CASSMNTEAFF
TRBV5-4	TRBJ1-2	many	TRBD1	TGTGCCAGCAGCTCGAGGGGACAGGAACAGTATATGTATGGCTACACCTTC	CASSSRGQEQYMYGYTF
TRBV6-1	TRBJ2-3	many	-	TGTGCCAGCAGTGATGAGGAGACAGGACCACCCGTTTTT	CASSDEETGPPVF
TRBV6-1	TRBJ1-5	many	-	TGTGCCAGCAGTGAAAGACTGAGTCAGGTCGGCAATCAGCCCCAGCATTTT	CASSERLSQVGNQPQHF
TRBV28	TRBJ2-7	few	TRBD1	TGTGCCAGCAGCACAAACAGGGGGCGGTACGAGCAGTACTTC	CASSTNRGRYEQYF
TRBV28	TRBJ1-2	many	-	TGTGCCAGCAATCCCCGGTCCAGGGGTGGCTACACCTTC	CASNPRSRGGYTF
TRBV3-1	TRBJ2-2	-	-	TGTGCCAGCAGCCGACTGGAGAGGCCAGGGGAGCTGTTTTTT	CASSRLERPGELFF
TRBV6-2/TRBV6-3	TRBJ2-3	few	-	TGTGCCAGCAGATCCGTCGGCACAGATACGCAGTATTTT	CASRSVGTDTQYF
TRBV2	TRBJ2-1	many	-	TGTGCCATCAACTACAATGAGCAGTTCTTC	CAINYNEQFF
TRBV4-1	TRBJ2-1	once	-	TGCGCCAGCAGCCACCCCCAAGGGGGTCTCAATGAGCAGTTCTTC	CASSHPQGGLNEQFF
TRBV7-9	TRBJ2-7	many	-	TGTGCCAGCAGCGCCGTACAGAGCTCCTACGAGCAGTACTTC	CASSAVQSSYEQYF
TRBV6-2/TRBV6-3	TRBJ2-1	many	TRBD1	TGTGCCAGCAGTTACGAGGGGGCGCGAAGGAATGAGCAGTTCTTC	CASSYEGARRNEQFF
TRBV5-1	TRBJ2-3	-	-	TGCGCCAGCAGCTTGGGAACTTTCACAGATACGCAGTATTTT	CASSLGTFTDTQYF
TRBV2	TRBJ1-5	-	-	TGTGCCATCAGTGAAGCTGGGTTGGGACGTCAGCCCCAGCATTTT	CAISEAGLGRQPQHF
TRBV19	TRBJ2-1	many	TRBD2	TGTGCCAGTGGTGGACTAGCGGGGTCCTACAATGAGCAGTTCTTC	CASGGLAGSYNEQFF
TRBV20-1	TRBJ2-5	many	-	TGCAGTGCTAGAGTCGAGAGTATAGTTTCGGAGACCCAGTACTTC	CSARVESIVSETQYF
TRBV20-1	TRBJ2-3	few	-	TGCAGTGCTGGGCCAGCAGATACGCAGTATTTT	CSAGPADTQYF
TRBV2	TRBJ1-1	many	-	TGTGCCAGCAGACACCCTGGCCTGCGGGCTAGAGAAGCTTTCTTT	CASRHPGLRAREAFF
TRBV7-8	TRBJ1-6	-	TRBD1	TGTGCCAGCAGACCCGGGACAGTTAATTCACCCCTCCACTTT	CASRPGTVNSPLHF
TRBV14	TRBJ2-3	-	TRBD1	TGTGCCAGCATCCAGGGGGAGAAACAGTATTTT	CASIQGEKQYF